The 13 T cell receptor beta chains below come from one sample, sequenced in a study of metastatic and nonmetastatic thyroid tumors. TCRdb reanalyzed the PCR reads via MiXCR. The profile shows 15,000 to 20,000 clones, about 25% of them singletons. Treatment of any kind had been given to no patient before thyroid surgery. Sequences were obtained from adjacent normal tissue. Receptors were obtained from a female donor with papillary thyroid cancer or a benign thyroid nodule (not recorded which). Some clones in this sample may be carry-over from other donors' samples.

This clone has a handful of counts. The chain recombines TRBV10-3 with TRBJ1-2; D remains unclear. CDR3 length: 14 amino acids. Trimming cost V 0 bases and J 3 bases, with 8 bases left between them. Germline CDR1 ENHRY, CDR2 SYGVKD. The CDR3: CAISESPNYYGYTF. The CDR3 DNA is TGTGCCATCAGTGAGTCCCCCAATTACTATGGCTACACCTTC.

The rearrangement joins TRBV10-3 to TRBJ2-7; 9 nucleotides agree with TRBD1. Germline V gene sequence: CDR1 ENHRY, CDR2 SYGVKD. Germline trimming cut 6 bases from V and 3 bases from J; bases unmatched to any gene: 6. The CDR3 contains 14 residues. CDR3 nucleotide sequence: TGTGCCATCAGGTACGGGACAGGGTACTACGAGCAGTACTTC. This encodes CAIRYGTGYYEQYF.

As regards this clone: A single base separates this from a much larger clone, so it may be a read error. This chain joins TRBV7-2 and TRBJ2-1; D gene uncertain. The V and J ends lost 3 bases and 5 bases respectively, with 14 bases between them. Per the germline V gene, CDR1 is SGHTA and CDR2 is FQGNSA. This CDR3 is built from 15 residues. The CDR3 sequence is CASSLSKFENNEQFF. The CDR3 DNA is TGTGCCAGCAGCTTGAGCAAGTTTGAGAACAATGAGCAGTTCTTC.

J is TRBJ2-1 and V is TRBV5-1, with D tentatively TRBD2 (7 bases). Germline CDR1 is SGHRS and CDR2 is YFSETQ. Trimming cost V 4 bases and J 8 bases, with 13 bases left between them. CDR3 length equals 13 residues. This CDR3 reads CASSRAGADEQFF. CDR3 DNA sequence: TGCGCCAGCAGCCGGGCGGGGGCAGATGAGCAGTTCTTC.

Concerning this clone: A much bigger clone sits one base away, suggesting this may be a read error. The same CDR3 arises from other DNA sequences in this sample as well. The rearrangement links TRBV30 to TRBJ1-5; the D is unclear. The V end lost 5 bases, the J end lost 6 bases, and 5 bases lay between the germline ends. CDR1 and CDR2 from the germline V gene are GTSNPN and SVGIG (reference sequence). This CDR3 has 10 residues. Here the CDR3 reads CAWRSQPQHF. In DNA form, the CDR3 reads TGTGCCTGGCGTAGTCAGCCCCAGCATTTT.

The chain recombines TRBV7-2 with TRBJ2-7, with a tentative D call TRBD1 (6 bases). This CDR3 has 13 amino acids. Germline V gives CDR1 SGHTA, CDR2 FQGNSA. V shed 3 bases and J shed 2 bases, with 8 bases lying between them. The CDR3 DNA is TGTGCCAGCAGCTTGGACAGAACCTACGAGCAGTACTTC. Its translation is CASSLDRTYEQYF.

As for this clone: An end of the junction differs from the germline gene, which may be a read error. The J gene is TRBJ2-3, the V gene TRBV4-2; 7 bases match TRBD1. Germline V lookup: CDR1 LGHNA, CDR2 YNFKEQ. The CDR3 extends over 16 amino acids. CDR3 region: CANSTRQGTHTDTQYF. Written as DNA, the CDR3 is TGTGCCAACAGCACACGACAGGGAACACACACAGATACGCAGTATTTT.

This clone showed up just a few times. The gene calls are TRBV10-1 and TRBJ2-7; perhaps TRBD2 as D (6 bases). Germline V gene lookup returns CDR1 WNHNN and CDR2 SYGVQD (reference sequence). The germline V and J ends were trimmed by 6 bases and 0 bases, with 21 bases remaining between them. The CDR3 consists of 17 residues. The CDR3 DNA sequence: TGCGCCAGCAGCGCGGCTAGCGTTCCGCCTAGCTCCTACGAGCAGTACTTC. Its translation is CASSAASVPPSSYEQYF.

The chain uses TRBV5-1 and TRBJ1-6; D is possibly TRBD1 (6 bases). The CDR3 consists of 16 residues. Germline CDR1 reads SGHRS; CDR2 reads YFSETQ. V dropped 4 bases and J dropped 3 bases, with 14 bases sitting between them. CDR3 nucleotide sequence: TGCGCCAGCAGCCTCGCCGGACAGAACTATAATTCACCCCTCCACTTT. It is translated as CASSLAGQNYNSPLHF.

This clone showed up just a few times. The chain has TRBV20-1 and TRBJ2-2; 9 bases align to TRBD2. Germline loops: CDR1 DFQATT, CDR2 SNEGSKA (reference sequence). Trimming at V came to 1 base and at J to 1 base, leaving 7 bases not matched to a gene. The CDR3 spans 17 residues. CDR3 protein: CSARGAGLAGNTGELFF. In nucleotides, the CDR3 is TGCAGTGCTAGAGGGGCGGGACTAGCAGGGAACACCGGGGAGCTGTTTTTT.

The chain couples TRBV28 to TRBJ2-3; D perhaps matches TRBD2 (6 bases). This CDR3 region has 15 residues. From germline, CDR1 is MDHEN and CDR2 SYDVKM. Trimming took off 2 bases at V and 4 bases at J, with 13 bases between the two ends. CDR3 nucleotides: TGTGCCAGCAGTTTAGCGGGACGGGACGCAGATACGCAGTATTTT. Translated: CASSLAGRDADTQYF.

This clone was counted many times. CDR3 in amino acids: CASSDRRQGAGYTF. In DNA form, the CDR3 reads TGTGCCAGCAGTGACCGGAGACAGGGGGCTGGCTACACCTTC. This chain links TRBV2 with TRBJ1-2; TRBD1 matches at 10 bases. Germline V lookup: CDR1 SNHLY, CDR2 FYNNEI. CDR3 length equals 14 residues. Trimming took 3 bases from V and 7 from J; bases not matched to a gene: 5.

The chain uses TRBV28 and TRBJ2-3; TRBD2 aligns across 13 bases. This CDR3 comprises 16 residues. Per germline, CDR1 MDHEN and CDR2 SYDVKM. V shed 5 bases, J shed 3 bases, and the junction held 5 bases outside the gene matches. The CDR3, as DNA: TGTGCCAGCAGTCCCGGACTAGCGGGAGTTACAGATACGCAGTATTTT. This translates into CASSPGLAGVTDTQYF. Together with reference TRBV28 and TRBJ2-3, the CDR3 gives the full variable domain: DVKVTQSSRYLVKRTGEKVFLECVQDMDHENMFWYRQDPGLGLRLIYFSYDVKMKEKGDIPEGYSVSREKKERFSLILESASTNQTSMYLCASSPGLAGVTDTQYFGPGTRLTVL.